Following are 20 T cell receptor beta chains from one sample sequenced in a study of CD8+CD57+ T cells in acquired aplastic anemia. The template used for profiling TCR beta VDJ and CDR3 was genomic DNA. TCRdb called the reads again in MiXCR, with one record for every CDR3 protein. The sample records approximately 250,000 distinct CDR3 sequences, 82% being singletons. Selection for sequencing was limited to patients who had shown CD8+CD57+ cell expansion by flow cytometry. Input material: sorted CD4+, CD8+, or CD8+CD57+ T cells (not recorded which) from PBMCs. The receptor source for this set is a human donor with aplastic anemia.

The J gene is TRBJ2-3, the V gene TRBV7-9, with D possibly matching TRBD2 (6 bases). Trimming pared 4 bases from V and 14 bases from J, leaving 19 bases between. Germline V gives CDR1 SEHNR, CDR2 FQNEAQ (reference sequence). The CDR3 contains 13 residues. The CDR3 bases are TGTGCCAGCAGCTACGGGGGAGCAGACGCGACGTATTTT. Translation: CASSYGGADATYF.

The genes are TRBV4-2 and TRBJ2-1, with D possibly matching TRBD1 (6 bases). This CDR3 contains 15 residues. Germline values: CDR1 LGHNA, CDR2 YNFKEQ. V was cut by 2 bases and J by 5 bases, with 13 bases left in between. Written as DNA, the CDR3 is TGTGCCAGCAGCCAATTCGGACAGCAAAACAATGAGCAGTTCTTC. Its protein product is CASSQFGQQNNEQFF.

With respect to this clonotype: This CDR3 fails to terminate in the conserved phenylalanine or tryptophan, so it likely reflects a read error. Because the CDR3's place on the DNA is in doubt, the DNA is left out and the CDR3 is given as listed by TCRdb. V gene TRBV7-2 combines with J gene TRBJ1-2; TRBD1 is the table's D call, not checked against the DNA. Germline CDR1 reads SGHTA; CDR2 reads FQGNSA. The CDR3 extends over 13 residues, inclusive of both ends. CDR3 region: CASNPDRSAYEKY.

In this sample, this clonotype turned up many times. The V call is TRBV12-3 or TRBV12-4, the J call TRBJ1-1, with a weak D call TRBD1 (5 bases). The CDR3 loop spans 16 amino acids. V lost 5 bases, J lost 4 bases, and 20 bases lay in between. This CDR3 reads CASSTGGARYVTEAFF. CDR3 bases: TGTGCCAGCAGTACCGGAGGGGCCCGATATGTCACTGAAGCTTTCTTT.

The sample holds one count of this clonotype. J is TRBJ2-7 and V is TRBV7-3; 7 bases align to TRBD1. This CDR3 is built from 18 residues. With 6 bases clipped from V and 3 bases from J, the junction kept 20 bases outside the gene matches. The V gene's germline CDR1 is SGHTA and CDR2 FQGTGA. The CDR3 bases are TGTGCCAGCAGTTCTCATCCGACCGGGACAGCCCCTTACTACGAGCAGTACGTC. Protein sequence: CASSSHPTGTAPYYEQYV.

The chain is built from TRBV7-8 and TRBJ2-7; no clear D gene. The germline V gene encodes CDR1 SGHVS and CDR2 FQNEAQ. V dropped 3 bases and J dropped 4 bases, with 25 bases sitting between them. This CDR3 is 18 amino acids long. CDR3 in amino acids: CASSFPAGPAAQYYEQYV. For the CDR3, the DNA is TGTGCCAGCAGCTTTCCGGCAGGCCCCGCAGCCCAGTATTACGAGCAGTACGTC.

This clonotype was picked up one time. Since no conserved phenylalanine or tryptophan closes the CDR3, a read error is the likely cause. It is unclear where the CDR3 begins or ends on the DNA, so no DNA is shown, and the CDR3 is as TCRdb lists it. V is TRBV7-9 and J is TRBJ2-1; the table gives TRBD1 as D, unverified against the DNA. Germline V CDR1 and CDR2: SEHNR, FQNEAQ (reference sequence). The CDR3 adds up to 13 amino acids, both ends counted. The CDR3 sequence: CASSDRGSGGRFL.

The chain joins TRBV7-2 to TRBJ2-1; 11 positions match TRBD2. The germline gives CDR1 SGHTA, CDR2 FQGNSA. The CDR3 is 17 residues long. With 2 bases clipped from V and 6 bases from J, the junction kept 9 bases outside the gene matches. The CDR3 region has the DNA TGTGCCAGCAGCTTACCGAGGGCTGGACTAGCGGGCAATGAGCAGTTCTTC. Protein sequence: CASSLPRAGLAGNEQFF.

The chain links TRBV7-3 to TRBJ1-4, with D unresolved. The ends were cut back, 6 bases at V and 8 bases at J, with 16 bases in the middle. The CDR3 covers 14 residues. Germline assignment: CDR1 SGHTA and CDR2 FQGTGA. The CDR3 coding sequence is TGTGCCAGCAGTTCCGGAGAGGGTGCGGAAAAACTGTTTTTT. Protein sequence: CASSSGEGAEKLFF. The whole variable domain, filled in from reference TRBV7-3 and TRBJ1-4, reads GAGVSQTPSNKVTEKGKYVELRCDPISGHTALYWYRQSLGQGPEFLIYFQGTGAADDSGLPNDRFFAVRPEGSVSTLKIQRTERGDSAVYLCASSSGEGAEKLFFGSGTQLSVL.

The rearrangement links TRBV20-1 to TRBJ2-5, with 8 nucleotides matching TRBD1. The V gene end was trimmed by 4 bases and the J gene end by 5 bases; junction bases not matched to a gene: 9. Germline CDR1 and CDR2: DFQATT and SNEGSKA (reference sequence). The CDR3 has 14 amino acids. This CDR3 is CSATSDRARETQYF. The CDR3 nucleotides are TGCAGTGCTACGTCGGACAGGGCAAGGGAGACCCAGTACTTC.

This chain joins TRBV5-6 and TRBJ1-1; TRBD1 agrees at 7 bases. The CDR3 spans 13 residues. Germline-derived CDR1 and CDR2 are SGHDT and YYEEEE. Trimming cost V 0 bases and J 8 bases; bases outside gene matches: 4. The CDR3 reads CASSLGEQGEAFF. The CDR3 DNA is TGTGCCAGCAGCTTGGGGGAACAGGGGGAAGCTTTCTTT.

Notes on this clonotype: An end of the junction does not agree with germline; a read error may underlie this. The rearrangement joins TRBV2 to TRBJ1-4; perhaps TRBD1 as D (5 bases). CDR3 size: 17 residues. Germline CDR1 and CDR2: SNHLY and FYNNEI. CDR3 amino acids: CASSLHPHGASNAYLYF. The CDR3 nucleotides read TGTGCCAGCAGCTTACATCCACACGGGGCGTCTAATGCCTACCTGTATTTT.

Worth noting for this clonotype: An end of the junction differs from the germline gene, which may be a read error. V gene TRBV7-7 combines with J gene TRBJ2-7; no clear D. The length of the CDR3 is 18 residues. Germline CDR1 reads SSHAT; CDR2 reads FNYEAQ (reference sequence). CDR3 nucleotide sequence: TGTGCTAGCAGCTTAGAAGCTCCTAATTGGGGAAAACCCTACGAGCAGTACTTC. Translation: CASSLEAPNWGKPYEQYF.

With respect to this clonotype: Germline and junction disagree at one end, which may indicate a read error. V usage is TRBV9 and J usage is TRBJ2-3; D is unclear. The length of the CDR3 is 13 residues. Germline lookup yields CDR1 SGDLS and CDR2 YYNGEE. CDR3 amino acids: CASSDGSNAQQFF. In DNA form, the CDR3 reads TGTGCCAGCAGCGACGGGTCCAATGCGCAGCAGTTTTTT.

Points on this clonotype: The CDR3 end shows no conserved phenylalanine or tryptophan, and so a read error is likely. The DNA is omitted, as the CDR3 cannot be located on it reliably, and the CDR3 follows TCRdb's listing. The gene calls are TRBV9 and TRBJ2-3; the DNA was not compared with TRBD1, the D call given in the table. The CDR3 spans 13 amino acids, including both terminal residues. CDR1 and CDR2 from the germline V gene are SGDLS and YYNGEE. CDR3 protein: CASGDGGNDQYFV.

This chain connects TRBV7-9 to TRBJ1-1; D remains ambiguous. Looked up from germline, CDR1 is SEHNR and CDR2 is FQNEAQ (reference sequence). This CDR3 has 15 residues. The V and J ends lost 1 base and 14 bases respectively, with 23 bases between them. As DNA, the CDR3 is TGTGCCAGCAGCTTAGATCTGATCAATGACCAGGTCGTCTTCTTT. It translates to CASSLDLINDQVVFF.

Comment on this clonotype: The CDR3 ends on some other residue instead of the conserved phenylalanine or tryptophan, so this is likely a read error. Because the CDR3's place on the DNA is in doubt, the DNA is left out and the CDR3 is given as listed by TCRdb. The V and J genes are TRBV7-2 and TRBJ2-1; TRBD1, the table's D call, lacks a check against the DNA. The CDR3 contains 13 residues when both ends are counted. CDR1 is SGHTA, CDR2 FQGNSA, per germline. The CDR3 protein is CASSSAGGADYGY.

A word on this clonotype: A read error may account for a junction end that differs from germline. The CDR3 nucleotides read TGTGCCAGCGGGCCGGGGGGCACAGATACGGAGTATTTC. This translates into CASGPGGTDTEYF. The genes are TRBV2 and TRBJ2-3; D perhaps matches TRBD2 (7 bases). CDR1 and CDR2 from the germline V gene are SNHLY and FYNNEI. The CDR3 length is 13 residues.

Only one count was recorded for this clonotype. One junction end disagrees with the germline gene, perhaps due to a read error. This chain links TRBV15 with TRBJ1-4; D is uncertain. Germline CDR1 LNHNV, CDR2 YYDKDF (reference sequence). The CDR3 totals 14 residues. The CDR3 DNA is TGTGCCAGCAGCTTAGTCTCAAATAATGAAACCCTGTTTTTT. As protein: CASSLVSNNETLFF.

Concerning this clonotype itself: The junction does not match germline at one end; this may be a read error. J is TRBJ2-7 and V is TRBV7-9; the match to TRBD2 covers 8 bases. CDR3 size: 15 residues. Germline lookup yields CDR1 SEHNR and CDR2 FQNEAQ (reference sequence). The CDR3 region is CASSVESGGGYEEYF. The DNA of the CDR3 is TGTGCCAGCAGCGTTGAGAGCGGCGGGGGGTACGAGGAGTACTTC.